The rows below give T cell receptor beta chains drawn from one sample of a study of graft-versus-host responses after intestinal transplantation. The antigens these receptors bind are not known. Only in-frame clones appear in the TCRdb table, and some are missing; sequencing was by immunoSEQ multiplex PCR. Among around 100,000 clones listed, roughly 90% were seen once. The material was unstimulated CD4+ T cells sorted from spleen or lymph node cells, obtained before transplant. The receptor set was obtained from a human donor who was the organ donor for an intestinal transplant. CDR3s include the opening cysteine and the closing phenylalanine or tryptophan. Each record gives: CDR3 length, clone size, J gene, D gene, V gene, CDR3 protein, CDR3 DNA. A D gene is named only where the DNA matches it firmly. Expanded clones get a size class; other rows say once, few or many, or leave the size out.

14 | . | TRBJ2-5 | . | TRBV11-1 | CASSLRGYQETQYF | TGTGCCAGCAGCTTACGGGGCTACCAAGAGACCCAGTACTTC
13 | . | TRBJ2-7 | . | TRBV6-5 | CASSYRRGFEQYF | TGTGCCAGCAGTTACCGGAGGGGATTCGAGCAGTACTTC
14 | once | TRBJ2-1 | . | TRBV19 | CASGRSDSWNEQFF | TGTGCCAGTGGTAGATCGGACAGCTGGAATGAGCAGTTCTTC
16 | . | TRBJ1-4 | TRBD1 | TRBV4-1 | CASSQISGQGAEKLFF | TGCGCCAGCAGCCAGATTTCGGGACAGGGGGCTGAAAAACTGTTTTTT
12 | . | TRBJ1-1 | . | TRBV30 | CAWSVLTSGAFF | TGTGCCTGGAGTGTACTGACGTCGGGCGCTTTCTTT
17 | . | TRBJ2-1 | TRBD2 | TRBV30 | CAWRGPYFSGGRNEQFF | TGTGCCTGGAGGGGACCTTACTTTAGCGGGGGGCGCAATGAGCAGTTCTTC
13 | . | TRBJ2-7 | . | TRBV6-1 | CASRSEGSYEQYF | TGTGCCAGCAGGAGTGAGGGTTCCTACGAGCAGTACTTC
13 | . | TRBJ2-2 | . | TRBV7-8 | CASSLMVAGELFF | TGTGCCAGCAGCTTAATGGTAGCCGGGGAGCTGTTTTTT
14 | . | TRBJ1-5 | TRBD1 | TRBV11-2 | CASSPDRGNQPQHF | TGTGCCAGCAGCCCCGACAGGGGTAATCAGCCCCAGCATTTT
18 | . | TRBJ2-2 | TRBD1 | TRBV18 | CASSPRSGQGADTGELFF | TGTGCCAGCTCACCGCGGTCTGGCCAGGGGGCCGACACCGGGGAGCTGTTTTTT
16 | . | TRBJ2-2 | . | TRBV9 | CASSVLGPWDTGELFF | TGTGCCAGCAGCGTGCTCGGGCCCTGGGACACCGGGGAGCTGTTTTTT
19 | . | TRBJ1-5 | TRBD1 | TRBV6-4 | CASRRYRDRGDYSNQPQHF | TGTGCCAGCAGAAGATATAGGGACAGGGGGGATTATAGCAATCAGCCCCAGCATTTT
15 | once | TRBJ2-5 | TRBD1 | TRBV9 | CASSADRGWQETQYF | TGTGCCAGCAGTGCCGACAGGGGATGGCAAGAGACCCAGTACTTC
12 | . | TRBJ1-6 | TRBD1 | TRBV2 | CASSGDREPLHF | TGTGCCAGCAGTGGGGACAGGGAACCCCTCCACTTT
12 | . | TRBJ1-2 | . | TRBV30 | CACSGGRYGYTF | TGTGCCTGCTCCGGAGGGAGGTATGGCTACACCTTC
15 | . | TRBJ2-7 | TRBD1 | TRBV6-5 | CASSSPGQGRYEQYF | TGTGCCAGCAGCTCACCGGGACAGGGTCGCTACGAGCAGTACTTC
15 | . | TRBJ2-7 | . | TRBV30 | CAWSATFKNAYEQYF | TGTGCCTGGAGTGCGACCTTTAAGAACGCCTACGAGCAGTACTTC
12 | . | TRBJ2-4 | TRBD1 | TRBV2 | CASNIGQGNSYF | TGTGCCAGCAATATAGGACAGGGAAATTCGTACTTC
15 | . | TRBJ1-2 | . | TRBV18 | CASSPGSEPNYGYTF | TGTGCCAGCTCACCAGGGTCCGAGCCTAACTATGGCTACACCTTC
15 | . | TRBJ2-7 | . | TRBV6-4 | CASSDFLDRTYEQYF | TGTGCCAGCAGTGACTTCCTGGACAGAACCTACGAGCAGTACTTC
15 | . | TRBJ2-7 | . | TRBV6-5 | CASSYRGTVSYEQYF | TGTGCCAGCAGTTACAGGGGAACGGTCTCCTACGAGCAGTACTTC
17 | . | TRBJ1-2 | . | TRBV12-1 | CASSPVDGGNTNYGYTF | TGTGCCAGCAGCCCCGTGGATGGTGGAAATACTAACTATGGCTACACCTTC
17 | . | TRBJ2-7 | TRBD2 | TRBV11-2 | CASSLTSGGFQAYEQYF | TGTGCCAGCAGCCTGACTAGCGGGGGGTTCCAAGCCTACGAGCAGTACTTC
14 | . | TRBJ1-5 | . | TRBV6-5 | CASSYSASNQPQHF | TGTGCCAGCAGTTACTCGGCCAGCAATCAGCCCCAGCATTTT
14 | . | TRBJ2-3 | . | TRBV6-5 | CASTERGSTDTQYF | TGTGCCAGCACCGAACGAGGTTCGACAGATACGCAGTATTTT